Following are 5 T cell receptor beta chains from one sample sequenced in a study of cytomegalovirus exposure and HLA in healthy donors. Only in-frame clones appear in the TCRdb table, and some are missing; sequencing was by immunoSEQ multiplex PCR. The data hold over 110,000 clones, with almost 85% observed a single time. The sample consisted of PBMCs. These receptors were collected from a woman aged 25-40 years in good health and CMV-seronegative.

The chain is built from TRBV7-2 and TRBJ1-2; TRBD1 is a possible D gene (6 bases). The CDR3 length is 18 residues. V dropped 0 bases and J dropped 4 bases, with 21 bases sitting between them. CDR1 and CDR2 (germline): SGHTA, FQGNSA. The CDR3 region has the DNA TGTGCCAGCAGCTTAGCTCGGCAGGGGCCATATATAGGCTATGGCTACACCTTC. Translation gives CASSLARQGPYIGYGYTF.

This chain uses TRBV5-4 with TRBJ1-6, with TRBD1 matching 10 bases. Per the germline V gene, CDR1 is SGHNT and CDR2 is YYREEE (reference sequence). J gave up 9 bases and V 2 bases, and 8 bases lay outside the gene matches. The CDR3 totals 16 residues. DNA of the CDR3: TGTGCCAGCAGCTTCGATCCCGACAGGGGGCTTTCACCCCTCCACTTT. This codes for CASSFDPDRGLSPLHF. Full variable domain (missing parts from reference TRBV5-4 and TRBJ1-6): ETGVTQSPTHLIKTRGQQVTLRCSSQSGHNTVSWYQQALGQGPQFIFQYYREEENGRGNFPPRFSGLQFPNYSSELNVNALELDDSALYLCASSFDPDRGLSPLHFGNGTRLTVT.

The chain links TRBV5-1 to TRBJ1-1; tentative D call: TRBD1 (5 bases). The length of the CDR3 is 14 residues. Trimming removed 5 bases at V and 1 base at J, with 12 bases between. Germline values: CDR1 SGHRS, CDR2 YFSETQ. In DNA, the CDR3 is TGCGCCAGCAGTGTAGACAGAACGAACACTGAAGCTTTCTTT. It specifies CASSVDRTNTEAFF.

The chain links TRBV12-5 to TRBJ2-2, with 14 bases identical to TRBD2. V lost 8 bases and J lost 1; bases outside the gene matches: 9. Per germline, CDR1 LGHNT and CDR2 FRNRAP. The CDR3 extends over 18 amino acids. The CDR3 loop reads CASSPGTSGGLNTGELFF. Here the CDR3 DNA reads TGTGCTAGTAGTCCCGGGACTAGCGGGGGCCTGAACACCGGGGAGCTGTTTTTT.

This chain connects TRBV27 to TRBJ1-2; 8 nucleotides match TRBD1. The V gene end was trimmed by 6 bases and the J gene end by 0 bases; junction bases not matched to a gene: 3. Germline-derived CDR1 and CDR2 are MNHEY and SMNVEV (reference sequence). The CDR3 spans 14 residues. Here the CDR3 DNA reads TGTGCCAGCAGACCGACAGGGGCTAACTATGGCTACACCTTC. It encodes CASRPTGANYGYTF.